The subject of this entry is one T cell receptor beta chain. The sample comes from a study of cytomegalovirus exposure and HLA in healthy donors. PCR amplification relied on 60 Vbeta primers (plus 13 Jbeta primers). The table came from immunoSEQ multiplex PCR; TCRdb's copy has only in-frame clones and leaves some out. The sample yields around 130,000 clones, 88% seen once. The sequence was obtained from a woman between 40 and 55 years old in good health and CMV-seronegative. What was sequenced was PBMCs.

CDR3 loop: CASNRTRRNQPQHF. DNA of the CDR3: TGTGCCAGCAACCGGACAAGACGCAATCAGCCCCAGCATTTT. The chain recombines TRBV6-1 with TRBJ1-5, with D perhaps matching TRBD1 (5 bases). The CDR3 sequence is 14 residues long. Germline lookup yields CDR1 MNHNS and CDR2 SASEGT. Trimming took off 7 bases at V and 2 bases at J, with 12 bases between the two ends.